The clone carrying this T cell receptor beta chain turned up a few times. The antigen is not known. The data originate from a study of T cells after yellow fever vaccination. Study-wide results and caveats: The appearance of a small share of clonotypes in both CD4 and CD8 compartments was observed.

TCRdb redid the calling of the 5' RACE reads with MiXCR, one entry per CDR3 protein. The sample has hundreds of thousands of distinct CDR3 sequences, around 8.1% seen once; the top ten hold under 20%. The CDR3 extends over 12 amino acids. The V end lost 8 bases, the J end lost 11 bases, and 16 bases lay between the germline ends. Looked up from germline, CDR1 is SNHLY and CDR2 is FYNNEI. The chain couples TRBV2 to TRBJ1-5; TRBD1 might be the D (6 bases). This receptor was taken from a man aged 18 to 35 who received the YFV17D yellow fever vaccine. Sequences were derived from PBMCs, sampled approximately 47 days after the first yellow fever vaccination. The CDR3 loop is CASAAGARSQHF. In DNA form, the CDR3 reads TGTGCCAGCGCGGCAGGGGCAAGGTCCCAGCATTTT.